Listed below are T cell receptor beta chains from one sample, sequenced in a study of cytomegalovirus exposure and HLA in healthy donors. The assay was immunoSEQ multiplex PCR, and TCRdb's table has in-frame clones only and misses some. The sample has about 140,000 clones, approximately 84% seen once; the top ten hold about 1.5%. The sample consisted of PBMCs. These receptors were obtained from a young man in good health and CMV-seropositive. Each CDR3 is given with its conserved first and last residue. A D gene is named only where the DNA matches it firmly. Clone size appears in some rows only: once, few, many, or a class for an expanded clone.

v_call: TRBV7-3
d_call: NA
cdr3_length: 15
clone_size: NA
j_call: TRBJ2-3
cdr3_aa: CASSPIVAMTDTQYF
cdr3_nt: TGTGCCAGCAGCCCTATAGTAGCTATGACAGATACGCAGTATTTT

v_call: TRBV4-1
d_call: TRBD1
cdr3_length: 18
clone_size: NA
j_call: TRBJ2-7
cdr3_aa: CASSQDRPGTVRGYEQYF
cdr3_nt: TGCGCCAGCAGCCAAGATCGACCCGGGACGGTCAGGGGGTACGAGCAGTACTTC

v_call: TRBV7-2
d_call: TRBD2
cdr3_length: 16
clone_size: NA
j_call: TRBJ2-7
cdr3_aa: CASSPAGGRSSYEQYF
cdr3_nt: TGTGCCAGCAGCCCCGCGGGAGGTAGGAGCTCCTACGAGCAGTACTTC

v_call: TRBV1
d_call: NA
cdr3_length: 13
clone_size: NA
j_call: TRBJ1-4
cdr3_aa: CTSLWGWNEKLFF
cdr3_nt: TGCACCAGCCTTTGGGGCTGGAATGAAAAACTGTTTTTT

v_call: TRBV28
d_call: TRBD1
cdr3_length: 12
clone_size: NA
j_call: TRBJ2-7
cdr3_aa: CASTTGAYEQYF
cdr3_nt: TGTGCCAGCACAACAGGGGCCTACGAGCAGTACTTC

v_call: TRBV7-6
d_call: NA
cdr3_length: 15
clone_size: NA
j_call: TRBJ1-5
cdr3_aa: CASSLAPNSNQPQHF
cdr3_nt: TGTGCCAGCAGCTTAGCCCCAAATAGCAATCAGCCCCAGCATTTT

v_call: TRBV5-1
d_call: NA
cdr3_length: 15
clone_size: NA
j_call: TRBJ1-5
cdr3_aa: CASSLDAREEQPQHF
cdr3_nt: TGCGCCAGCAGCTTGGACGCAAGGGAGGAGCAGCCCCAGCATTTT

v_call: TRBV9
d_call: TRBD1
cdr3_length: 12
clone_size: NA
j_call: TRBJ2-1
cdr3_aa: CASSPGQSEQFF
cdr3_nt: TGTGCCAGCAGCCCGGGACAGAGCGAGCAGTTCTTC

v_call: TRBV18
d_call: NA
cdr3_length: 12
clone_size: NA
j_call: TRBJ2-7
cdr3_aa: CASSPRGPEQYF
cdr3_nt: TGTGCCAGCTCACCTAGGGGCCCCGAGCAGTACTTC

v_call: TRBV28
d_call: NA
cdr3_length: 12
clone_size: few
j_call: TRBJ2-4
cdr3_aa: CASSPRLNIQYF
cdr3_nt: TGTGCCAGCAGTCCGAGACTAAACATTCAGTACTTC

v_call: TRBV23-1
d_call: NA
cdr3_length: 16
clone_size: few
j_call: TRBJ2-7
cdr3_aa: CASSLYRDFASYEQYF
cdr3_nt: TGCGCCAGCAGTCTCTACCGGGACTTCGCTTCCTACGAGCAGTACTTC

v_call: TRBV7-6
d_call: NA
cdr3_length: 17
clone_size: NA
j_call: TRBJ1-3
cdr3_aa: CASSLGYGGSSGNTIYF
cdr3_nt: TGTGCCAGCAGCTTAGGTTACGGGGGGAGCTCTGGAAACACCATATATTTT

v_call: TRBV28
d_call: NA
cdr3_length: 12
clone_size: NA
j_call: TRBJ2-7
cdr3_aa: CASSLSGLEQYF
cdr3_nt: TGTGCCAGCAGTTTATCTGGGCTCGAGCAGTACTTC

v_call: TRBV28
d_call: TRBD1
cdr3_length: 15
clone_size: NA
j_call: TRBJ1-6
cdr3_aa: CASSNRDSIDSPLHF
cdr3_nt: TGTGCCAGCAGTAACCGGGACAGCATCGATTCACCCCTCCACTTT

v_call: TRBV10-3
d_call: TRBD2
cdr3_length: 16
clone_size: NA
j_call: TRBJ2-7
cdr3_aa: CAISPGTSGRGYEQYF
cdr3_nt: TGTGCCATCAGTCCCGGGACTAGCGGGAGAGGCTACGAGCAGTACTTC

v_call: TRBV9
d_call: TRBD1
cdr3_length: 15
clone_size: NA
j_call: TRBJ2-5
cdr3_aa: CASSSTTGGMETQYF
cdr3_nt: TGTGCCAGCAGTTCTACGACAGGGGGCATGGAGACCCAGTACTTC

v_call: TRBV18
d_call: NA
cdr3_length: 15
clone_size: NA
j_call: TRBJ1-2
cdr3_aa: CASSPPKTTGHGYTF
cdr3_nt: TGTGCCAGCTCACCACCGAAAACTACAGGGCATGGCTACACCTTC

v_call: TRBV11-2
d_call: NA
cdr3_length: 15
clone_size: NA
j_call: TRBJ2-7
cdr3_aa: CASSLPTGLVYEQYF
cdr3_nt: TGTGCCAGCAGCTTGCCTACAGGGTTAGTATACGAGCAGTACTTC

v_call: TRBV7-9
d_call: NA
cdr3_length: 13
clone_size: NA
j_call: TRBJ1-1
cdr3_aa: CASSKRGNTEAFF
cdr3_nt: TGTGCCAGCAGCAAAAGGGGGAACACTGAAGCTTTCTTT

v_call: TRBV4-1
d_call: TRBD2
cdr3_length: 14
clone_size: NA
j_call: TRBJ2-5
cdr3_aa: CASSQVGGGETQYF
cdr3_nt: TGCGCCAGCAGCCAAGTTGGGGGGGGAGAGACCCAGTACTTC

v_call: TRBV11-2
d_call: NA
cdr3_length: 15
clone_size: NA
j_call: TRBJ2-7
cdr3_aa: CASSREVTLSYEQYF
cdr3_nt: TGTGCCAGCAGCCGCGAGGTGACCCTCTCCTACGAGCAGTACTTC

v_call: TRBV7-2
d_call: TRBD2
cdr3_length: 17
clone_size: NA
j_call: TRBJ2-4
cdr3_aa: CAGSPLLAGLAKNIQYF
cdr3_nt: TGTGCCGGCAGCCCCTTACTAGCGGGGCTAGCCAAAAACATTCAGTACTTC

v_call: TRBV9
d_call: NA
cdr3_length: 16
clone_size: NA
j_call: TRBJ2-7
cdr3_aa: CASSVVGSYFTYEQYF
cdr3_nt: TGTGCCAGCAGCGTAGTGGGCAGCTATTTTACCTACGAGCAGTACTTC

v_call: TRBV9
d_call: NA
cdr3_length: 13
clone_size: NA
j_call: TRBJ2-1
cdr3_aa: CASSFSSYNEQFF
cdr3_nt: TGTGCCAGCAGCTTCAGCTCCTACAATGAGCAGTTCTTC

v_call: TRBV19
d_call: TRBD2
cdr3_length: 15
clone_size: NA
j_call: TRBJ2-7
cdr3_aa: CASSEGLAGSYEQYF
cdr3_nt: TGTGCCAGTAGTGAGGGACTAGCGGGCTCCTACGAGCAGTACTTC

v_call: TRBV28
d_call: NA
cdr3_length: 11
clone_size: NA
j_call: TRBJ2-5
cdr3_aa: CASSFKETQYF
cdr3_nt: TGTGCCAGCAGTTTTAAAGAGACCCAGTACTTC

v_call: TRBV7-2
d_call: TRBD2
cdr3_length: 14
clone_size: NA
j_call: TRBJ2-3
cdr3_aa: CASSPPSGGGTQYF
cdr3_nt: TGTGCCAGCAGCCCCCCGTCGGGGGGGGGTACGCAGTATTTT

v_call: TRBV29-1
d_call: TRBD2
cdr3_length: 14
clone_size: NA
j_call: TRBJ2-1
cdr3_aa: CSVETSGRNNEQFF
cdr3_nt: TGCAGCGTTGAGACTAGCGGGAGGAACAATGAGCAGTTCTTC

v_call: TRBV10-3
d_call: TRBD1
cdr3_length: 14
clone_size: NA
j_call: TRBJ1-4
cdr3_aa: CAISPGQGSGKLFF
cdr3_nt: TGTGCCATCAGCCCGGGACAGGGTTCGGGAAAACTGTTTTTT

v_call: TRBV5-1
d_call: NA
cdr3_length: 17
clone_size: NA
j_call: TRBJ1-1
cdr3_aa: CASSLRGEGLKNTEAFF
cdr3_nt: TGCGCCAGCAGCTTGCGGGGGGAGGGCCTTAAGAACACTGAAGCTTTCTTT

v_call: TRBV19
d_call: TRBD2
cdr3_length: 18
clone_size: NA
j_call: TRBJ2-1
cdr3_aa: CASSIDRGTSGIDNEQFF
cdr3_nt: TGTGCCAGTAGTATAGATCGGGGGACTAGCGGAATAGACAATGAGCAGTTCTTC

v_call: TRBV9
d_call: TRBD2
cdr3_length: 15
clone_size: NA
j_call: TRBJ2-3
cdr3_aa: CASSVAGGSPDTQYF
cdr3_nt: TGTGCCAGCAGCGTAGCGGGGGGGTCCCCAGATACGCAGTATTTT

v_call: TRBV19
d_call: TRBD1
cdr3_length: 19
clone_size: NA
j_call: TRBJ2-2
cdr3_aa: CASRTTGTGLVSGTGELFF
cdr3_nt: TGTGCCAGTAGGACGACCGGGACAGGGTTAGTTTCGGGCACCGGGGAGCTGTTTTTT

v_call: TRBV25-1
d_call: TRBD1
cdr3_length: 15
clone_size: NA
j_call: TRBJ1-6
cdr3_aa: CASSEYSRGRSPLHF
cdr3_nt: TGTGCCAGCAGTGAATATAGCAGGGGGAGATCACCCCTCCACTTT

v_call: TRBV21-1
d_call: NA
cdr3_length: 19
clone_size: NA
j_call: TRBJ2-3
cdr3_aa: CASSPWRASGRATADTQYF
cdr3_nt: TGTGCCAGCAGCCCATGGAGGGCTAGCGGGAGGGCCACAGCAGATACGCAGTATTTT

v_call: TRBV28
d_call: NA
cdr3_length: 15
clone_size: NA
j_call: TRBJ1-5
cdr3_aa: CASSFDTSYNQPQHF
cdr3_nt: TGTGCCAGCAGTTTTGACACCAGCTACAATCAGCCCCAGCATTTT

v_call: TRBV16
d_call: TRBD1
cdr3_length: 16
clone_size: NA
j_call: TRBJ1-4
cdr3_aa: CASSRWGTATNEKLFF
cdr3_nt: TGTGCCAGCAGCCGCTGGGGGACAGCGACTAATGAAAAACTGTTTTTT

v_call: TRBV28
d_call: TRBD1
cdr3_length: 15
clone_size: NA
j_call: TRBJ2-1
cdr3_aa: CASSVDRDPYNEQFF
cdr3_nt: TGTGCCAGCAGTGTAGACAGGGACCCTTACAATGAGCAGTTCTTC

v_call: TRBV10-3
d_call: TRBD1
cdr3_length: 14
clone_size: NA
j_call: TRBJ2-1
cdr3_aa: CAISGQGGYNEQFF
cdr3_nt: TGTGCCATCAGCGGACAGGGGGGGTACAATGAGCAGTTCTTC

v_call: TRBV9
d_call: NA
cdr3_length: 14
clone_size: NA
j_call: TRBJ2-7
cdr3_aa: CASSVGGGGYEQYF
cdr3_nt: TGTGCCAGCAGCGTCGGGGGAGGGGGCTACGAGCAGTACTTC

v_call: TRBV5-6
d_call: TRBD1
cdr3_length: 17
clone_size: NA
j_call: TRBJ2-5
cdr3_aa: CASSLVGTGGEWETQYF
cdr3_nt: TGTGCCAGCAGCTTGGTGGGCACAGGGGGCGAATGGGAGACCCAGTACTTC